The clone carrying this T cell receptor beta chain was found many times. The sample belongs to a study of T cells in Graves' hyperthyroidism and ophthalmopathy. Germline CDR1 MDHEN, CDR2 SYDVKM. This CDR3 has 13 residues. Trimming pared 3 bases from V and 2 bases from J, leaving 5 bases between. TCR beta CDR3 sequences were amplified from RNA transcripts. TCR CDR3 underwent first-round RT-PCR with the HTBI primer set. A single record per CDR3 protein comes from TCRdb applying MiXCR to the multiplex PCR reads. The sample holds more than 300,000 distinct CDR3 sequences, approximately 15% seen once. The TCR sequence derives from a woman aged 25 to 45 with Graves' hyperthyroidism. Sequencing was done on a sample of blood. V gene TRBV28 combines with J gene TRBJ1-3; D is uncertain. The DNA for the CDR3 is TGTGCCAGCAGTTTGGTGGCTGGAAACACCATATATTTT. The encoded protein is CASSLVAGNTIYF. Based on the CDR3 plus reference TRBV28 and TRBJ1-3, the full variable domain is DVKVTQSSRYLVKRTGEKVFLECVQDMDHENMFWYRQDPGLGLRLIYFSYDVKMKEKGDIPEGYSVSREKKERFSLILESASTNQTSMYLCASSLVAGNTIYFGEGSWLTVV.